This T cell receptor (beta chain) emerged from a study of shared clonotypes between healthy human individuals. The authors ran the assay at deep level. Data came from immunoSEQ multiplex PCR; TCRdb stores just in-frame clones and leaves some out. The sample has 100,000 to 120,000 clones, about two thirds seen once. This clone was seen more than once but under ten times. Its antigen remains unknown. This CDR3 contains 10 residues. Germline values: CDR1 KGHSY, CDR2 FQNENV. Trimming pared 1 base from V and 11 bases from J, leaving 5 bases between. Whole-study findings and limits: Shared clonotypes: about 5% naive CD4, around 4% naive CD8, about 2.5% memory CD4, 0.4% to 0.5% memory CD8. Estimated richness values were generally larger in naive subsets than in memory subsets.

Sequenced input: memory CD8+ T cells sorted from blood. Subset described: CD45RO+ cells pooled with CCR7-negative TemRA cells. The V gene is TRBV16, the J gene TRBJ1-1; unclear D gene. The source is a woman aged 25 to 39 in good health. DNA for the CDR3: TGTGCCAGCAGCCAATTGAGGGCTTTCTTT. The encoded protein is CASSQLRAFF.